The 2 T cell receptor beta chains given below trace back to one sample, sequenced in a study of cytomegalovirus exposure and HLA in healthy donors. Primers included in the PCR were 60 Vbeta and 13 Jbeta primers. The repertoire was sequenced with immunoSEQ multiplex PCR; TCRdb's copy has only in-frame clones and lacks some. This repertoire shows 35,000 to 55,000 clones, 55% to 75% found once; its top ten account for 12%. Sequenced sample: PBMCs. The source of these receptors is a man aged 55 to 69 in good health and CMV-seropositive.

V is TRBV11-2 and J is TRBJ2-7; D perhaps matches TRBD1 (6 bases). There are 15 residues in the CDR3. In germline, CDR1 is SGHAT, CDR2 FQNNGV. Trimming cost V 5 bases and J 0 bases, with 14 bases left between them. The CDR3 spells CASSPRQDSSYEQYF. The CDR3 DNA reads as TGTGCCAGCAGCCCGCGACAGGACAGCTCCTACGAGCAGTACTTC.

This clone was recorded only once. The rearrangement links TRBV4-2 to TRBJ2-3; 10 bases align to TRBD2. The length of the CDR3 is 18 residues. CDR1 is LGHNA, CDR2 YNFKEQ, per germline. V trimming: 1 base; J trimming: 4 bases; junction bases outside the gene matches: 11. This chain's CDR3 is CASSQAKGSGRASDTQYF. The CDR3 bases are TGTGCCAGCAGCCAAGCCAAAGGGAGCGGGAGGGCCTCAGATACGCAGTATTTT.